Listed below are T cell receptor beta chains from one sample, sequenced in a study of shared clonotypes between healthy human individuals. Sequenced by immunoSEQ multiplex PCR; TCRdb stores in-frame clones only, minus some. Of some 2 million clones detected, approximately 94% appear once; the ten largest clones hold 0.9% to 1.5%. Sequencing was carried out using naive CD8+ T cells sorted from blood. The receptors shown here come from a man younger than 35 in good health. Each CDR3 is given with its conserved first and last residue. D genes are given only for firm matches. Expanded clones are given a class, and other clones once, few, many or no size at all.

V,J,D,length,size,CDR3,DNA
TRBV11-2,TRBJ1-2,TRBD1,13,NA,CASSPGTGGGYTF,TGTGCCAGCAGCCCCGGGACAGGCGGGGGCTACACCTTC
TRBV5-1,TRBJ2-1,NA,15,NA,CASSLAGIDYNEQFF,TGCGCCAGCAGCTTGGCCGGGATCGACTACAATGAGCAGTTCTTC
TRBV9,TRBJ1-3,TRBD1,15,NA,CASSVSRGQGNTIYF,TGTGCCAGCAGCGTATCAAGGGGGCAAGGAAACACCATATATTTT
TRBV27,TRBJ2-7,NA,15,NA,CASSFKYRFSYEQYF,TGTGCCAGCAGTTTCAAATACAGGTTCTCCTACGAGCAGTACTTC
TRBV5-6,TRBJ2-4,TRBD2,18,NA,CASSLEAGLSIAKNIQYF,TGTGCCAGCAGCTTAGAAGCGGGGTTGAGCATAGCCAAAAACATTCAGTACTTC
TRBV6-5,TRBJ2-1,TRBD2,15,NA,CASSYSLAGVNEQFF,TGTGCCAGCAGTTACTCACTAGCGGGGGTCAATGAGCAGTTCTTC
TRBV27,TRBJ2-1,TRBD2,16,NA,CASSLGLAGTNNEQFF,TGTGCCAGCAGTCTGGGACTAGCAGGGACCAACAATGAGCAGTTCTTC
TRBV7-9,TRBJ2-2,TRBD2,17,NA,CASSWTSGGSNTGELFF,TGTGCCAGCAGCTGGACTAGCGGGGGCTCGAACACCGGGGAGCTGTTTTTT
TRBV21-1,TRBJ1-5,NA,13,NA,CASRTCDRQPQHF,TGTGCCAGCAGGACATGCGATCGTCAGCCCCAGCATTTT
TRBV6-5,TRBJ2-3,TRBD2,15,NA,CASSYTAGATDTQYF,TGTGCCAGCAGTTACACAGCGGGAGCGACAGATACGCAGTATTTT
TRBV4-1,TRBJ2-7,NA,13,NA,CASSQGQPYEQYF,TGCGCCAGCAGCCAAGGACAGCCCTACGAGCAGTACTTC
TRBV9,TRBJ2-1,NA,12,NA,CASSVDWHEQFF,TGTGCCAGCAGCGTAGATTGGCATGAGCAGTTCTTC
TRBV2,TRBJ2-5,TRBD2,18,NA,CASSEVVRGGRALETQYF,TGTGCCAGCAGTGAAGTCGTCCGTGGCGGGAGGGCCCTTGAGACCCAGTACTTC
TRBV28,TRBJ2-1,NA,17,NA,CASSSMRETYSYNEQFF,TGTGCCAGCAGTTCCATGAGGGAGACCTACTCCTACAATGAGCAGTTCTTC
TRBV5-6,TRBJ2-7,NA,13,NA,CASSLGSLAEQYF,TGTGCCAGCAGCTTAGGTTCGTTAGCCGAGCAGTACTTC
TRBV15,TRBJ1-3,NA,15,once,CATSRVGDSGNTIYF,TGTGCCACCAGCAGAGTAGGGGACTCTGGAAACACCATATATTTT
TRBV7-8,TRBJ2-1,NA,14,NA,CASSLEWVDNEQFF,TGTGCCAGCAGCTTAGAATGGGTGGACAATGAGCAGTTCTTC
TRBV28,TRBJ1-1,NA,15,NA,CASTQLGGSGTEAFF,TGTGCCAGCACCCAACTAGGGGGGAGCGGCACTGAAGCTTTCTTT
TRBV4-3,TRBJ1-2,NA,13,few,CASSQGGGYGYTF,TGCGCCAGCAGCCAAGGTGGTGGGTATGGCTACACCTTC
TRBV7-9,TRBJ2-3,NA,13,NA,CASSLESTDTQYF,TGTGCCAGCAGCTTAGAGAGCACAGATACGCAGTATTTT
TRBV6-5,TRBJ2-2,TRBD1,16,NA,CASSYASGQVLGELFF,TGTGCCAGCAGTTACGCCTCGGGACAGGTTTTAGGGGAGCTGTTTTTT
TRBV7-9,TRBJ2-2,NA,16,NA,CASSLGRDRNTGELFF,TGTGCCAGCAGTCTAGGGCGGGACAGGAACACCGGGGAGCTGTTTTTT
TRBV6-5,TRBJ1-2,NA,15,once,CASSSAPFGDYGYTF,TGTGCCAGCAGTTCGGCCCCTTTTGGGGACTATGGCTACACCTTC
TRBV5-4,TRBJ1-2,TRBD1,17,NA,CASSLEGTGGSFYGYTF,TGTGCCAGCAGCTTGGAAGGGACAGGGGGCAGTTTCTATGGCTACACCTTC
TRBV10-3,TRBJ2-5,TRBD2,16,NA,CATGPLSGRIQETQYF,TGTGCCACCGGCCCCCTAAGCGGGAGGATCCAAGAGACCCAGTACTTC
TRBV30,TRBJ1-1,NA,12,NA,CAWTLYNTEAFF,TGTGCCTGGACCCTGTACAACACTGAAGCTTTCTTT
TRBV27,TRBJ1-1,NA,13,NA,CASSFRVDAEAFF,TGTGCCAGCAGTTTCCGGGTCGACGCTGAAGCTTTCTTT
TRBV6-5,TRBJ2-1,NA,13,once,CASSYGESNEQFF,TGTGCCAGCAGTTACGGAGAAAGCAATGAGCAGTTCTTC
TRBV4-1,TRBJ1-1,NA,15,NA,CASSQSWVGDTEAFF,TGCGCCAGCAGCCAATCCTGGGTGGGGGACACTGAAGCTTTCTTT
TRBV4-1,TRBJ2-3,NA,11,once,CASRELDTQYF,TGCGCCAGCAGGGAATTAGATACGCAGTATTTT
TRBV19,TRBJ2-5,NA,11,NA,CASSSGETQYF,TGTGCCAGTAGTAGTGGTGAGACCCAGTACTTC
TRBV28,TRBJ1-6,NA,14,NA,CASSRTGSNSPLHF,TGTGCCAGCAGTCGAACAGGGTCTAATTCACCCCTCCACTTT
TRBV5-6,TRBJ1-5,TRBD1,16,NA,CASSIFFTGGNQPQHF,TGTGCCAGCAGCATATTTTTCACAGGGGGCAATCAGCCCCAGCATTTT
TRBV5-4,TRBJ1-1,TRBD1,17,NA,CASSLVTGVGMNTEAFF,TGTGCCAGCAGCTTGGTCACAGGGGTCGGCATGAACACTGAAGCTTTCTTT
TRBV6-1,TRBJ2-3,TRBD2,15,NA,CASSVREGSADTQYF,TGTGCCAGCAGTGTCAGGGAGGGTTCGGCAGATACGCAGTATTTT
TRBV2,TRBJ2-3,TRBD1,15,NA,CASSDAGGGMGTQYF,TGTGCCAGCAGTGACGCAGGGGGCGGAATGGGTACGCAGTATTTT
TRBV4-1,TRBJ1-1,NA,16,NA,CASSQLGTFMNTEAFF,TGCGCCAGCAGCCAACTTGGGACGTTCATGAACACTGAAGCTTTCTTT
TRBV9,TRBJ1-1,NA,15,NA,CASSVGDGGVTEAFF,TGTGCCAGCAGCGTAGGGGACGGAGGGGTCACTGAAGCTTTCTTT
TRBV5-6,TRBJ1-3,NA,14,once,CASSLRGAGNTIYF,TGTGCCAGCAGCTTGCGGGGGGCTGGAAACACCATATATTTT
TRBV4-1,TRBJ2-3,NA,13,NA,CASSHLPGDTQYF,TGCGCCAGCAGCCACCTCCCCGGAGATACGCAGTATTTT
TRBV7-3,TRBJ1-1,NA,14,NA,CASSLGRDNTEAFF,TGTGCCAGCAGCTTAGGAAGGGACAACACTGAAGCTTTCTTT
TRBV7-9,TRBJ2-4,NA,15,NA,CASSLALGAKNIQYF,TGTGCCAGCAGCTTAGCGCTGGGTGCCAAAAACATTCAGTACTTC
TRBV9,TRBJ1-3,NA,14,NA,CASSVAGNENTIYF,TGTGCCAGCAGCGTAGCAGGGAACGAAAACACCATATATTTT
TRBV29-1,TRBJ2-2,TRBD2,14,NA,CSVSGGSGSGELFF,TGCAGCGTCTCGGGGGGTAGCGGGTCCGGGGAGCTGTTTTTT
TRBV9,TRBJ2-1,NA,17,NA,CASSVDLGLSSYNEQFF,TGTGCCAGCAGCGTAGACCTCGGGCTTAGCTCCTACAATGAGCAGTTCTTC
TRBV27,TRBJ2-7,NA,13,NA,CASSSAGSAEQYF,TGTGCCAGCAGTTCCGCGGGGAGCGCCGAGCAGTACTTC
TRBV9,TRBJ2-2,NA,13,NA,CASSVADPGELFF,TGTGCCAGCAGCGTAGCGGATCCCGGGGAGCTGTTTTTT
TRBV6-1,TRBJ2-7,TRBD2,15,NA,CAHRLAGGPSYEQYF,TGTGCCCACCGCCTAGCGGGGGGACCTTCCTACGAGCAGTACTTC
TRBV5-1,TRBJ2-7,NA,15,NA,CASSLLDRSSYEQYF,TGCGCCAGCAGCTTGTTGGACAGAAGCTCCTACGAGCAGTACTTC
TRBV4-3,TRBJ1-3,NA,15,NA,CASSQALGSGNTIYF,TGCGCCAGCAGCCAAGCATTGGGTTCTGGAAACACCATATATTTT
TRBV7-6,TRBJ2-1,TRBD1,16,NA,CASSLEVQGARNEQFF,TGTGCCAGCAGCTTAGAGGTCCAGGGGGCGAGGAATGAGCAGTTCTTC
TRBV7-6,TRBJ2-2,NA,13,NA,CASSQGEVRELFF,TGTGCCAGCAGCCAAGGGGAGGTCCGGGAGCTGTTTTTT
TRBV28,TRBJ2-7,NA,17,once,CASSYGVERSLVDEQYF,TGTGCCAGCAGTTATGGGGTCGAGAGGTCATTGGTCGACGAGCAGTACTTC
TRBV4-3,TRBJ1-1,NA,15,once,CASSPREVTGTEAFF,TGCGCCAGCAGCCCCCGTGAGGTAACGGGCACTGAAGCTTTCTTT
TRBV29-1,TRBJ2-5,NA,12,NA,CSARDTQETQYF,TGCAGCGCCCGGGACACCCAAGAGACCCAGTACTTC
TRBV7-2,TRBJ2-7,TRBD1,15,NA,CASSLGGDSTYEQYF,TGTGCCAGCAGCTTAGGAGGGGACAGTACCTACGAGCAGTACTTC
TRBV10-3,TRBJ2-3,NA,14,NA,CAIEEGDSTDTQYF,TGTGCCATCGAGGAGGGTGATAGCACAGATACGCAGTATTTT
TRBV29-1,TRBJ2-1,NA,14,NA,CSVEDLQAGPGQFF,TGCAGCGTTGAAGATCTTCAGGCAGGCCCTGGGCAGTTCTTC
TRBV30,TRBJ2-5,NA,15,NA,CAWGIGAEIQETQYF,TGTGCCTGGGGAATCGGGGCCGAGATACAAGAGACCCAGTACTTC